This T cell receptor (beta chain) appears in the sequencing data of a study of OX40 agonist ivuxolimab in advanced cancers. The study's findings and limits: At doses 0.1 to 3.0 mg/kg, CD4+ and CD8+ clones expanded.

Data came from immunoSEQ multiplex PCR; TCRdb stores just in-frame clones and leaves some out. The sample yields over 30,000 clones, 65% to 85% seen once. This clone has only one observation. No antigen is known for it. The receptor comes from an adult with an advanced solid tumor such as melanoma, head and neck, liver or kidney cancer. Material: CD4+ or CD8+ T cells sorted from blood, obtained in a trial of the OX40 agonist ivuxolimab.

The CDR3, as DNA: TGCGCCAGCAGTCAACTGATACAGGCCCTTAATGAAAAACTGTTTTTT. Protein: CASSQLIQALNEKLFF. The gene calls are TRBV23-1 and TRBJ1-4, with D maybe TRBD1 (5 bases). TRBV23-1 is marked as an open reading frame, function uncertain. The CDR3 runs to 16 residues. V shed 2 bases and J shed 4 bases, with 14 bases lying between them.